The table lists the clone carrying this TCR beta chain with many counts. The antigen remains undetermined. The data stem from a study of T cells after yellow fever vaccination. Synthesis of TCR cDNA relied on 5'RACE template switching, which attached a universal primer site and UMIs. TCRdb reprocessed the 5' RACE reads with MiXCR, giving one entry per CDR3 protein. The top ten hold roughly a third of the sample, which has some 160,000 distinct CDR3 sequences, about a tenth seen once. The CDR3 is 10 amino acids. Trimming stripped 5 bases from V and 5 bases from J, with 4 bases between. The germline CDR1 and CDR2 sequences are SGHRS and YFSETQ. Points from the study as a whole: The secondary T-cell response peaked on day 5, not day 15, but was weaker. Most primary-vaccination clones reappeared after the booster (about 95% CD4, about 90% CD8).

This clonotype was obtained from a man younger than 35 who received the YFV17D yellow fever vaccine. The chain combines TRBV5-1 with TRBJ2-5; no firm D call. Sequenced here: CD8+ T cells sorted from PBMCs, sampled 45 days after the yellow fever booster vaccination. The CDR3 protein is CASRGETQYF. Written as DNA, the CDR3 is TGCGCCAGCAGGGGCGAGACCCAGTACTTC.